This record looks at one T cell receptor beta chain sequence and its context. Its antigen is currently unknown. Profiles of TCR beta VDJ and CDR3 were generated from a genomic DNA template. TCRdb reanalysed the reads using MiXCR and keeps one entry per CDR3 protein. Of about 270,000 distinct CDR3 sequences detected, around three fifths appear once; the ten largest clones hold under 8.5%. These data belong to a study of CD8+CD57+ T cells in acquired aplastic anemia. On the study more broadly: On average, sorted CD4+ and CD8+ cells gave around 3.3 ug of DNA. The study's findings and limits: It was found that fewer than 35 CD8+ CDR3 sequences were shared between patients and controls. Patients and controls were not found to differ significantly in CD8+ Simpson's diversity.

Per the germline V gene, CDR1 is SGHVS and CDR2 is FQNEAQ. The ends were cut back, 3 bases at V and 15 bases at J, with 15 bases in the middle. CDR3 size: 12 residues. The chain combines TRBV7-8 with TRBJ2-1, with D possibly being TRBD1 (6 bases). Input material: sorted CD4+, CD8+, or CD8+CD57+ T cells (not recorded which) from PBMCs. This sequence was found in a human donor with severe aplastic anemia or a healthy control (not recorded which). In nucleotides, the CDR3 is TGTGCCAGCAGCTTCCCAGGACAGCTTATGTTCTTC. It encodes CASSFPGQLMFF.